This is a list of T cell receptor beta chains from one sample in a study of OX40 agonist ivuxolimab in advanced cancers. TCRdb's table, derived via immunoSEQ multiplex PCR, lists solely in-frame clones and lacks some. The profile shows 30,000 or so clones, 70% to 85% of them singletons. Source: CD4+ or CD8+ T cells sorted from blood, taken in a trial of the OX40 agonist ivuxolimab. The receptors come from an adult with an advanced solid tumor such as melanoma, head and neck, liver or kidney cancer. Each CDR3 is given with its conserved first and last residue. The D gene is left open where the match is weak. Rows may omit the clone size; those that give it use once, few, many or a size class.

D gene: TRBD1
clone size: NA
V gene: TRBV15
J gene: TRBJ2-7
CDR3 DNA: TGTGCCACCAGCACCCTCGGACAGGGCCTTCCCTACGAGCAGTACTTC
CDR3 protein: CATSTLGQGLPYEQYF

D gene: TRBD1
clone size: NA
V gene: TRBV11-1
J gene: TRBJ1-1
CDR3 DNA: TGTGCCAGCAGCTCCGGACAGGGAGGTAACACTGAAGCTTTCTTT
CDR3 protein: CASSSGQGGNTEAFF

D gene: NA
clone size: NA
V gene: TRBV6-1
J gene: TRBJ1-6
CDR3 DNA: TGTGCCAGCAGTGTAGAAAGCTCCTATAATTCACCCCTCCACTTT
CDR3 protein: CASSVESSYNSPLHF

D gene: NA
clone size: NA
V gene: TRBV7-9
J gene: TRBJ1-2
CDR3 DNA: TGTGCCAGCAGCTTAGCGTCCGGCTATGGCTACACCTTC
CDR3 protein: CASSLASGYGYTF

D gene: TRBD1
clone size: NA
V gene: TRBV9
J gene: TRBJ2-7
CDR3 DNA: TGTGCCAGCACCACCACAGGGGGCCTGGACGAGCAGTACTTC
CDR3 protein: CASTTTGGLDEQYF

D gene: NA
clone size: few
V gene: TRBV4-1
J gene: TRBJ1-6
CDR3 DNA: TGCGCCAGCAGCCAAGAGGTGGCAGCAGGCTCCTATAATTCACCCCTCCACTTT
CDR3 protein: CASSQEVAAGSYNSPLHF

D gene: NA
clone size: NA
V gene: TRBV7-6
J gene: TRBJ1-4
CDR3 DNA: TGTGCCAGCAGTCTAATTGGGGGGGCAACTAATGAAAAACTGTTTTTT
CDR3 protein: CASSLIGGATNEKLFF

D gene: TRBD2
clone size: NA
V gene: TRBV9
J gene: TRBJ2-1
CDR3 DNA: TGTGCCAGCAGCGTTTACAACCTAGCGGGGGGCAAGGATGAGCAGTTCTTC
CDR3 protein: CASSVYNLAGGKDEQFF

D gene: NA
clone size: NA
V gene: TRBV30
J gene: TRBJ1-1
CDR3 DNA: TGTGCCTGGTCCCTAGCTGGGCGGACTGAAGCTTTCTTT
CDR3 protein: CAWSLAGRTEAFF

D gene: NA
clone size: NA
V gene: TRBV9
J gene: TRBJ1-2
CDR3 DNA: TGTGCCAGCAGCGTGAGGGCCCAGAACTATGGCTACACCTTC
CDR3 protein: CASSVRAQNYGYTF

D gene: NA
clone size: NA
V gene: TRBV15
J gene: TRBJ1-2
CDR3 DNA: TGTGCCACCAGCCCACAGGGTATGGACCGGTATGATGGCTACACCTTC
CDR3 protein: CATSPQGMDRYDGYTF

D gene: NA
clone size: NA
V gene: TRBV6-5
J gene: TRBJ2-3
CDR3 DNA: TGTGCCAGCAGTTACTCCCGAGAGGGTACGCAGTATTTT
CDR3 protein: CASSYSREGTQYF

D gene: NA
clone size: NA
V gene: TRBV7-2
J gene: TRBJ2-5
CDR3 DNA: TGTGCCAGCAGCTTGTCTAGGGGGTCCCAGACCCAGTACTTC
CDR3 protein: CASSLSRGSQTQYF

D gene: NA
clone size: NA
V gene: TRBV7-8
J gene: TRBJ2-7
CDR3 DNA: TGTGCCAGCAGCTTAAAGGACGGTCCCTACGAGCAGTACTTC
CDR3 protein: CASSLKDGPYEQYF

D gene: NA
clone size: NA
V gene: TRBV28
J gene: TRBJ2-7
CDR3 DNA: TGTGCCAGCCTGAAAGAGAAGTATATCGACGAGCAGTACTTC
CDR3 protein: CASLKEKYIDEQYF

D gene: NA
clone size: NA
V gene: TRBV18
J gene: TRBJ1-1
CDR3 DNA: TGTGCCAGCTCACCAACGACAGCCCAGACCACTGAAGCTTTCTTT
CDR3 protein: CASSPTTAQTTEAFF

D gene: TRBD1
clone size: NA
V gene: TRBV29-1
J gene: TRBJ1-2
CDR3 DNA: TGCAGCGTTGGTACAGGGGGCTGGGGCTACACCTTC
CDR3 protein: CSVGTGGWGYTF

D gene: TRBD1
clone size: NA
V gene: TRBV6-5
J gene: TRBJ2-2
CDR3 DNA: TGTGCCAGCACCCGGACAGGGGGCACCGGGGAGCTGTTTTTT
CDR3 protein: CASTRTGGTGELFF

D gene: NA
clone size: NA
V gene: TRBV28
J gene: TRBJ2-2
CDR3 DNA: TGTGCCAGTTTAGGACACCCGAACACCGGGGAGCTGTTTTTT
CDR3 protein: CASLGHPNTGELFF

D gene: TRBD2
clone size: NA
V gene: TRBV6-5
J gene: TRBJ2-7
CDR3 DNA: TGTGCCAGCAGTAAGCTAGCGGGAGACTCTTGGGAGCAGTACTTC
CDR3 protein: CASSKLAGDSWEQYF

D gene: NA
clone size: NA
V gene: TRBV2
J gene: TRBJ2-2
CDR3 DNA: TGTGCCAGCAGGGCCGGGACGGCGAACACCGGGGAGCTGTTTTTT
CDR3 protein: CASRAGTANTGELFF

D gene: NA
clone size: NA
V gene: TRBV5-1
J gene: TRBJ2-7
CDR3 DNA: TGCGCCAGCAGCCGAGTCCCGCCCGAGCAGTACTTC
CDR3 protein: CASSRVPPEQYF

D gene: NA
clone size: few
V gene: TRBV2
J gene: TRBJ2-2
CDR3 DNA: TGTGCCAGCTCCGAAGGGGCCGGGGAGCTGTTTTTT
CDR3 protein: CASSEGAGELFF

D gene: NA
clone size: NA
V gene: TRBV4-2
J gene: TRBJ1-1
CDR3 DNA: TGTGCCAGCAGCCGCCGTACGGGGGAAGCTTTCTTT
CDR3 protein: CASSRRTGEAFF

D gene: NA
clone size: NA
V gene: TRBV7-2
J gene: TRBJ2-7
CDR3 DNA: TGTGCCAGCAGCTCCTGGACAAGGAACGAGCAGTACTTC
CDR3 protein: CASSSWTRNEQYF

D gene: NA
clone size: NA
V gene: TRBV25-1
J gene: TRBJ1-2
CDR3 DNA: TGTGCCAGCAGTTTGGGGGGAAACTATGGCTACACCTTC
CDR3 protein: CASSLGGNYGYTF